Included here is one T cell receptor (beta chain) sequence, with context. Its antigen is not known. Clones were sequenced by immunoSEQ multiplex PCR, and TCRdb holds only the in-frame ones, with some missing. The table lists about 110,000 clones, 88% of them singletons. CDR1 SGDLS and CDR2 YYNGEE come from the germline V gene. V dropped 5 bases and J dropped 5 bases, with 22 bases sitting between them. The CDR3 length is 17 residues. The entry originates in a study of cytomegalovirus exposure and HLA in healthy donors. As for the study in general: The roughly 120 validation repertoires, a later analysis reported, used the same platform as the 666 first-cohort repertoires.

Study-level points and caveats: Cytomegalovirus association was assigned to approximately 160 TCR beta chains. Reports described diagnosis of cytomegalovirus status by the classifier as highly specific and sensitive.

The source material was PBMCs. The chain combines TRBV9 with TRBJ2-2; possibly TRBD2 for D (7 bases). This TCR was recovered from a woman aged 18 to 35 in good health and CMV-seropositive. CDR3 region: CASSLWGGAAGTGELFF. In DNA form, the CDR3 reads TGTGCCAGCAGTCTATGGGGGGGGGCCGCCGGGACCGGGGAGCTGTTTTTT.